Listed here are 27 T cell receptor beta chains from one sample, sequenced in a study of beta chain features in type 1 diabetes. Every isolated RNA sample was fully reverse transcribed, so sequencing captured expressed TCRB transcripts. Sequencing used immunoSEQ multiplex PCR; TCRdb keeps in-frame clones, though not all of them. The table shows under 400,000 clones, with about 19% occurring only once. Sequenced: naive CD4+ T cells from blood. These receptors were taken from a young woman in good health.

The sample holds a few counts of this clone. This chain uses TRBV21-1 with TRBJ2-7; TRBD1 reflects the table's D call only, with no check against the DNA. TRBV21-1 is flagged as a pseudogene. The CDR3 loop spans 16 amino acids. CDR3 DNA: TGTGCCAGCAGCCACCTCGGGGACAGGGTTAACTACGAGCAGTACTTC. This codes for CASSHLGDRVNYEQYF.

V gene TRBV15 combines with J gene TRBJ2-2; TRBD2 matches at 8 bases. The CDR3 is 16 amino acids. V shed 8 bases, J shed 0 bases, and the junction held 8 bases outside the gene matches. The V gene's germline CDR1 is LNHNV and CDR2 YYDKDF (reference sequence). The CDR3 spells CATDLGGDANTGELFF. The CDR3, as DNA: TGTGCCACCGACCTCGGGGGGGACGCGAACACCGGGGAGCTGTTTTTT. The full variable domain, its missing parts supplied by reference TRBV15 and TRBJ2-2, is DAMVIQNPRYQVTQFGKPVTLSCSQTLNHNVMYWYQQKSSQAPKLLFHYYDKDFNNEADTPDNFQSRRPNTSFCFLDIRSPGLGDTAMYLCATDLGGDANTGELFFGEGSRLTVL.

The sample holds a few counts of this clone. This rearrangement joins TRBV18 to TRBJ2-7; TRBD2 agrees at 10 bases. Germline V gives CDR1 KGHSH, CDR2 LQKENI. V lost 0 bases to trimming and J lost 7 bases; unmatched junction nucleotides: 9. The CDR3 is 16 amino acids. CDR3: CASSPPASGGRGEQYF. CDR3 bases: TGTGCCAGCTCACCACCCGCTAGCGGGGGTCGTGGGGAGCAGTACTTC.

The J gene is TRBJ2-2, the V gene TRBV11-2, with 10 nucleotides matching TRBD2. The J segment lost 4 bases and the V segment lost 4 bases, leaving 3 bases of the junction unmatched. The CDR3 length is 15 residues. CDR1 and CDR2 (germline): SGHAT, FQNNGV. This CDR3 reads CASSSLAGGTGELFF. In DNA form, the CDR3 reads TGTGCCAGCAGCTCCTTAGCGGGAGGCACCGGGGAGCTGTTTTTT.

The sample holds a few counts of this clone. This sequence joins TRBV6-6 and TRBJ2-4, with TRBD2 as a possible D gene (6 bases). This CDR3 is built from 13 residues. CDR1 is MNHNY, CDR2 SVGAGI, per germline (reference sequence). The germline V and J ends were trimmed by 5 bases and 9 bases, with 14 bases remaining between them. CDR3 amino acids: CASSRDSGVIQYF. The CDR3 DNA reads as TGTGCCAGCAGTCGGGATTCGGGGGTCATTCAGTACTTC.

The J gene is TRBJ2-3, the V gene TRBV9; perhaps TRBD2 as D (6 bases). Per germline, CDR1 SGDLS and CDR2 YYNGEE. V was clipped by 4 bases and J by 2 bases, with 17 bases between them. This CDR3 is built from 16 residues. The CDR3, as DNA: TGTGCCAGCAGCCCTCGGTCTAGCGAGCTCACAGATACGCAGTATTTT. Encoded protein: CASSPRSSELTDTQYF.

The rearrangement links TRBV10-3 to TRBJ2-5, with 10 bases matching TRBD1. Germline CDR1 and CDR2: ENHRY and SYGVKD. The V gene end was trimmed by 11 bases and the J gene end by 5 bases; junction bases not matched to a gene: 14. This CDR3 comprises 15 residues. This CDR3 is CAGSRGTGATETQYF. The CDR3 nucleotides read TGTGCCGGCTCGAGGGGGACAGGGGCGACGGAGACCCAGTACTTC.

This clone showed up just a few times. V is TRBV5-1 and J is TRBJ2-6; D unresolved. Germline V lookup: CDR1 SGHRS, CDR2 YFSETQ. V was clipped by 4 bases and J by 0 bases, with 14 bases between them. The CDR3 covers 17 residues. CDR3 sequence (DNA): TGCGCCAGCAGCGCTATGACACGCAGCTCTGGGGCCAACGTCCTGACTTTC. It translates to CASSAMTRSSGANVLTF.

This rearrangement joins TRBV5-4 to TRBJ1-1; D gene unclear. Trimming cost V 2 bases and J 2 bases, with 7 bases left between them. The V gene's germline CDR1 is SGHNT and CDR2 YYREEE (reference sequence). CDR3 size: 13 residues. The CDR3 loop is CASSFTANTEAFF. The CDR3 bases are TGTGCCAGCAGCTTCACAGCTAACACTGAAGCTTTCTTT.

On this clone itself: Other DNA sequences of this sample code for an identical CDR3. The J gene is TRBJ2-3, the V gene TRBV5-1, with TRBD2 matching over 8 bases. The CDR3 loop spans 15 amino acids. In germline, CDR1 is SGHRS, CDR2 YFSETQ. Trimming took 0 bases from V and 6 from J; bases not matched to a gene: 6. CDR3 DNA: TGCGCCAGCAGCTTGGGGCTAGCGGGTGCGGATACGCAGTATTTT. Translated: CASSLGLAGADTQYF.

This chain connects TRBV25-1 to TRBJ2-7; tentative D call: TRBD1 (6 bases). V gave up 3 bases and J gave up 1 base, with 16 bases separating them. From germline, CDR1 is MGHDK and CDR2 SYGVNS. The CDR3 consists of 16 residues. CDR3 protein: CASSDSSRQASYEQYF. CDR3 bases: TGTGCCAGCAGTGACAGTTCGCGACAGGCTTCCTACGAGCAGTACTTC.

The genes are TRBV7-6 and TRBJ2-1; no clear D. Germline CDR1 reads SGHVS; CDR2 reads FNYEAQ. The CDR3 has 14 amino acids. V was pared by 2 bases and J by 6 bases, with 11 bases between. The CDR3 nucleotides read TGTGCCAGCAGCTTAAGGCCAGCGACCAATGAGCAGTTCTTC. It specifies CASSLRPATNEQFF. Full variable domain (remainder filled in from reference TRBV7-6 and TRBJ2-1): GAGVSQSPRYKVTKRGQDVALRCDPISGHVSLYWYRQALGQGPEFLTYFNYEAQQDKSGLPNDRFSAERPEGSISTLTIQRTEQRDSAMYRCASSLRPATNEQFFGPGTRLTVL.

CDR3 nucleotide sequence: TGCGCCAGCAGCTTGGTGCCCAGGGGTGCCTATGGCTACACCTTC. Its protein product is CASSLVPRGAYGYTF. The chain uses TRBV5-1 and TRBJ1-2; a weak D match, TRBD1 (6 bases). The V end was cut by 0 bases, the J end by 4 bases, with 13 bases between. This CDR3 contains 15 residues. Per the germline V gene, CDR1 is SGHRS and CDR2 is YFSETQ.

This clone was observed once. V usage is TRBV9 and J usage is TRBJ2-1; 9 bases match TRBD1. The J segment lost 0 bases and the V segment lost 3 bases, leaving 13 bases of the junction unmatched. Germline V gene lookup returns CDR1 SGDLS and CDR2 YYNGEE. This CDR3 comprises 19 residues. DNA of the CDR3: TGTGCCAGCAGCGGAGACCGGGACAGGGTTGAGGGCTCCTACAATGAGCAGTTCTTC. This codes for CASSGDRDRVEGSYNEQFF.

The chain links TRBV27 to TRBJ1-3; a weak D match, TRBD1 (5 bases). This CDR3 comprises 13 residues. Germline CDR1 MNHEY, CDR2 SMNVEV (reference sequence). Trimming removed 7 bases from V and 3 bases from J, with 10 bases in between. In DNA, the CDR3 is TGTGCCAGCATGTCGGGGGTTGGAAACACCATATATTTT. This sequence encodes CASMSGVGNTIYF.

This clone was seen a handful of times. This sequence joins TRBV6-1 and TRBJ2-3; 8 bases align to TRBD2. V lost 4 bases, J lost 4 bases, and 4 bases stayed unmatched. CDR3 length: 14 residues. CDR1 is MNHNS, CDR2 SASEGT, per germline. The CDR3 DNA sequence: TGTGCCAGCAGTGGGGAAGCGGGAGCAGATACGCAGTATTTT. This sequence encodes CASSGEAGADTQYF.

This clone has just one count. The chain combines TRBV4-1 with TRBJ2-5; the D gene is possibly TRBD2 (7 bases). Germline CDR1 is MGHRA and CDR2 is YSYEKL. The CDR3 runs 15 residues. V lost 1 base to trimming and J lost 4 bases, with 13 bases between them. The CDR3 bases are TGCGCCAGCAGCCAAGGATACCGGGGGGCAGAGACCCAGTACTTC. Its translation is CASSQGYRGAETQYF.

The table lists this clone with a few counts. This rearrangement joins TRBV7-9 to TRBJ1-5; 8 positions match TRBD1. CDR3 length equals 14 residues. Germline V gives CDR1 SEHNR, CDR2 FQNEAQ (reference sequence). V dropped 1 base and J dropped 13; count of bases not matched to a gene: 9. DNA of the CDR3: TGTGCCAGCAGCTTAGATGCCGGGACAGGCTCGCAGCATTTT. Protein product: CASSLDAGTGSQHF.

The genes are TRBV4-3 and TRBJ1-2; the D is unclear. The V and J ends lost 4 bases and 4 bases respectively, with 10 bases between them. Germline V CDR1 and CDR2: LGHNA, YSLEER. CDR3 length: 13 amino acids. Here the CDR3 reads CASSPHPGYGYTF. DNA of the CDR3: TGCGCCAGCAGCCCCCACCCGGGCTATGGCTACACCTTC.

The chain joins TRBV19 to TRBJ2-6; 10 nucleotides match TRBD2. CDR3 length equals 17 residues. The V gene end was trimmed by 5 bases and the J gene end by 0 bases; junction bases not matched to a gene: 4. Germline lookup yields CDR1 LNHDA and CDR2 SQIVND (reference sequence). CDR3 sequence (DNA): TGTGCCAGTAGTGCTCGACTAGCGGGCTCTGGGGCCAACGTCCTGACTTTC. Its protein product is CASSARLAGSGANVLTF.

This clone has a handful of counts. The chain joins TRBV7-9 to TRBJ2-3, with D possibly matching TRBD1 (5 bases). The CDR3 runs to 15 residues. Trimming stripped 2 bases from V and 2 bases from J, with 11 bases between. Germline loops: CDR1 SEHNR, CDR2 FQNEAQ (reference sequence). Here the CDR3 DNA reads TGTGCCAGCAGCTTAAGGCAGGGCTCCACAGATACGCAGTATTTT. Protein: CASSLRQGSTDTQYF.

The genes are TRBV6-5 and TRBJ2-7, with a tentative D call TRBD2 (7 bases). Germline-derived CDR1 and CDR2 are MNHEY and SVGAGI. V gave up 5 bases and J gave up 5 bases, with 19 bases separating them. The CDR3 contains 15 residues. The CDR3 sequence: CASSAGGGGDNEQYF. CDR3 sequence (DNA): TGTGCCAGCAGTGCTGGAGGAGGGGGGGATAACGAGCAGTACTTC.

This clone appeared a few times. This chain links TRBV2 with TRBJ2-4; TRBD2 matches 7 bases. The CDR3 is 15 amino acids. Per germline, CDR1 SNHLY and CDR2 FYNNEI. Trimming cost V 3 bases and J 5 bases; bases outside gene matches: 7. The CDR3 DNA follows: TGTGCCAGCAGTGAGTCGGGGGGATATGAAAACATTCAGTACTTC. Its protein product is CASSESGGYENIQYF.

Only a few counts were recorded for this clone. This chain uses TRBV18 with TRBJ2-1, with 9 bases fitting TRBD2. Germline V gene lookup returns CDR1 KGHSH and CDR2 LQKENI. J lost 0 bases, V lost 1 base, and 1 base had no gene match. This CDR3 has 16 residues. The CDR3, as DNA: TGTGCCAGCTCACCACTTAGCGGGAGCTCCTACAATGAGCAGTTCTTC. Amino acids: CASSPLSGSSYNEQFF.

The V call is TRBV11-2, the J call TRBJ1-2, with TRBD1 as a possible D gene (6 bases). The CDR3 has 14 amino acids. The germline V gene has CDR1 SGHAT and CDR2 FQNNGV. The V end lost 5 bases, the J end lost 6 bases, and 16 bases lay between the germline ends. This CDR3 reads CASSPTTGGHGYTF. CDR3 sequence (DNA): TGTGCCAGCAGCCCCACCACGGGGGGCCATGGCTACACCTTC. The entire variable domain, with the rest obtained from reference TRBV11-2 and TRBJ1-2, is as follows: EAGVAQSPRYKIIEKRQSVAFWCNPISGHATLYWYQQILGQGPKLLIQFQNNGVVDDSQLPKDRFSAERLKGVDSTLKIQPAKLEDSAVYLCASSPTTGGHGYTFGSGTRLTVV.

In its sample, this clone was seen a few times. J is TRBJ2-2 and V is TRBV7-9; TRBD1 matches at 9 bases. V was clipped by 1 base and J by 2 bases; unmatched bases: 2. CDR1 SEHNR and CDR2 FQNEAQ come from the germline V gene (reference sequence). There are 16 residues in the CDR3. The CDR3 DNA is TGTGCCAGCAGCTTAGGGACAGGGGAAAACACCGGGGAGCTGTTTTTT. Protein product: CASSLGTGENTGELFF.

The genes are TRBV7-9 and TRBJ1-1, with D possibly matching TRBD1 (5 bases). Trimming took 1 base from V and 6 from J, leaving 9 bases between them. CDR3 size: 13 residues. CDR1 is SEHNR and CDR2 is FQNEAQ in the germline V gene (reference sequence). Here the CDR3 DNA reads TGTGCCAGCAGCTTAGAGGGGATGGCTGAAGCTTTCTTT. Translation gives CASSLEGMAEAFF.